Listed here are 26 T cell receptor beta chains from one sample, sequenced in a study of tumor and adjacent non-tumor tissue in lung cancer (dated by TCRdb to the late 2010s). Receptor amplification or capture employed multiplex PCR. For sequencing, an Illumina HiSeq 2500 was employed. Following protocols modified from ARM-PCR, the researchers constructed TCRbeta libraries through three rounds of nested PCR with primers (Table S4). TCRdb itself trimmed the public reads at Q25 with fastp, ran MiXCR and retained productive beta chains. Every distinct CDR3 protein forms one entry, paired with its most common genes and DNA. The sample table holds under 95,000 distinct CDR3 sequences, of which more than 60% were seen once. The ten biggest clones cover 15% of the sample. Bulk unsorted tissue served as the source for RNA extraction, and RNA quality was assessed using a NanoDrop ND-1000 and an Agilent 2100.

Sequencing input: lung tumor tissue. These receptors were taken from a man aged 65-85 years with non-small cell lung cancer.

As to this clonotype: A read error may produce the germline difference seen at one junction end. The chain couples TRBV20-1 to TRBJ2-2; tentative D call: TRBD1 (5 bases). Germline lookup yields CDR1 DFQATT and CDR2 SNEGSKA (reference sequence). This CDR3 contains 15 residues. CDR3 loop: CSDRVSWGSTGELFF. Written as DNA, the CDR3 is TGCAGTGATAGAGTCTCATGGGGCAGTACCGGGGAGCTGTTTTTT.

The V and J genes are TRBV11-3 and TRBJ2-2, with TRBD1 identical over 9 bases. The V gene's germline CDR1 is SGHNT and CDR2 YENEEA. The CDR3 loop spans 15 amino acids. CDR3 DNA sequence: TGTGTCAACAGCCAACAGGGGGCGGACACCGGGGAGCTGTTTTTT. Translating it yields CVNSQQGADTGELFF.

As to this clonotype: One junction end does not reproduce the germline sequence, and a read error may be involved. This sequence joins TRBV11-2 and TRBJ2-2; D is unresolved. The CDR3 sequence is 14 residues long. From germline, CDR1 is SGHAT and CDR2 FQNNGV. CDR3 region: CSSTNAVNTGELFF. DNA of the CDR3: TGTTCCAGCACCAACGCCGTGAACACCGGGGAGCTGTTTTTT.

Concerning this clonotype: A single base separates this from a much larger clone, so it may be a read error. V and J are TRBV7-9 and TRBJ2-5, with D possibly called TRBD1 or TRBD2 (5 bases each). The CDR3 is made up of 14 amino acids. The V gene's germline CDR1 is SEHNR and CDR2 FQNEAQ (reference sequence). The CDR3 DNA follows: TGTGCCAGCAGCGCGAAGACGGGGCAAGAGATCCAGTACTTC. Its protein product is CASSAKTGQEIQYF.

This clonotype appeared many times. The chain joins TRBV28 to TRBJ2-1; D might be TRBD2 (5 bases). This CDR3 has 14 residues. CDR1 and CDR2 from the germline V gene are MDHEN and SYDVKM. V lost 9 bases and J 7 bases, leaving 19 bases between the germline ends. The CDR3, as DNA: TGTGCCAGTTTAGCCCTAGCCTCCGTGAATGAGCAGTTCTTC. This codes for CASLALASVNEQFF.

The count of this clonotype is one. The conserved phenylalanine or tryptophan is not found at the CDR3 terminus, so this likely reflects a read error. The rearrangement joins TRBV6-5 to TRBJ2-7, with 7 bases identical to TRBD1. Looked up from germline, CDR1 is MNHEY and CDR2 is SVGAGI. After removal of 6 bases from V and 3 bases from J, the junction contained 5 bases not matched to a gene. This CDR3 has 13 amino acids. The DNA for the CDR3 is TGTGCCAGCAGGAAACGGGACAGCTACGAGCAGTACTCG. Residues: CASRKRDSYEQYS.

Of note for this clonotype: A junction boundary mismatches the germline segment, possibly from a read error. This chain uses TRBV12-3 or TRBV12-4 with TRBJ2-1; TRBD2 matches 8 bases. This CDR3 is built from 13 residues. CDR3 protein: CVSSLRTSGTQFF. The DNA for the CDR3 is TGTGTCAGCAGTTTACGTACTAGCGGAACTCAGTTCTTC.

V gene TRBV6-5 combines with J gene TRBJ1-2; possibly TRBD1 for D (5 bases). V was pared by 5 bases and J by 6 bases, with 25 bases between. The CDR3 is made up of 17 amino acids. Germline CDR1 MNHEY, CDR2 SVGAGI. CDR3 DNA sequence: TGTGCCAGCAGTGTCACGCAGGGTAGAAGTCCCTCAAATGGCTACACCTTC. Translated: CASSVTQGRSPSNGYTF.

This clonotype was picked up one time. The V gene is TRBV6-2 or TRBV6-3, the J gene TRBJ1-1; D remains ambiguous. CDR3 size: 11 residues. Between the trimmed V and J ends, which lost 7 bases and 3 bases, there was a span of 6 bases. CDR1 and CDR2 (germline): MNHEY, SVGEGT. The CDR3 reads CASIADTEAFF. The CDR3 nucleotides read TGTGCCAGCATCGCGGACACTGAAGCTTTCTTT.

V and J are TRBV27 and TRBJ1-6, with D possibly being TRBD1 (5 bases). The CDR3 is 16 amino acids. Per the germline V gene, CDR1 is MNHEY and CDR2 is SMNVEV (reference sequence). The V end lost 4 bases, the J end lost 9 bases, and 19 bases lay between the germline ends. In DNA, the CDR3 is TGTGCCAGCAGTTCCCCTCCGGGGGACGTATGTTCACCCCTCCACTTT. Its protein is CASSSPPGDVCSPLHF.

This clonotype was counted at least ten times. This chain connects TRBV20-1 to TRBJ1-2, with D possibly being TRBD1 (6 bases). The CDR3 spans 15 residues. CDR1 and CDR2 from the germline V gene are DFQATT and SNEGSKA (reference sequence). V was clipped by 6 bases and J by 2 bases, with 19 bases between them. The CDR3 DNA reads TGCAGTGCCGTAGACATAGTCAGGGGAAACTATGGCTACACCTTC. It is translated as CSAVDIVRGNYGYTF.

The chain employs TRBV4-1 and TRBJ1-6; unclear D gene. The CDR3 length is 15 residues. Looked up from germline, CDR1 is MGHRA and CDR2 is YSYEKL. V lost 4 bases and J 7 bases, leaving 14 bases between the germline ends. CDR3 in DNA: TGCGCCAGCAGCCTAACCGGGATAGAGAATTCACCCCTCCACTTT. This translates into CASSLTGIENSPLHF.

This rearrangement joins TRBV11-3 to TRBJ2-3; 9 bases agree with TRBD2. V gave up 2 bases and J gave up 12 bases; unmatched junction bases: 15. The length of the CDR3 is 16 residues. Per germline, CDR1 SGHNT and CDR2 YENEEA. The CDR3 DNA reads TGTGCCAGCAGCTTACAGGGCGGGAGGGCCGGAGATTCACAGTATTTT. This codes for CASSLQGGRAGDSQYF.

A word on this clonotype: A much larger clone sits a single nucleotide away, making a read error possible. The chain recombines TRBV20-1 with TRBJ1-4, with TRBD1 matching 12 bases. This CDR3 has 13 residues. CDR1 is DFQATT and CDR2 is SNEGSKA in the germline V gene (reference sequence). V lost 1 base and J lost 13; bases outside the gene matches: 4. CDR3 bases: TGCAGTGCTAGAGGGGGACAGGGGGCAAGACTGTTTTTT. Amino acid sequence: CSARGGQGARLFF.

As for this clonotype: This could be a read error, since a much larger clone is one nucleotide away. The CDR3 is CASSLGLSEAFF. CDR3 bases: TGTGCCAGCAGCTTGGGCCTCTCTGAAGCTTTCTTT. The J gene is TRBJ1-1, the V gene TRBV5-4, with D hard to call. Trimming cost V 0 bases and J 6 bases, with 6 bases left between them. The CDR3 sequence is 12 residues long. Germline V gene sequence: CDR1 SGHNT, CDR2 YYREEE (reference sequence).

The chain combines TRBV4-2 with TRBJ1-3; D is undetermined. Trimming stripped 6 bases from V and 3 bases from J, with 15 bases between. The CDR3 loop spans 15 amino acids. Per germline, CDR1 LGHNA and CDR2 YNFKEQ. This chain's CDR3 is CASSRRRGDGNTIYF. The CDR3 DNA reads TGTGCCAGCAGTCGACGACGAGGCGATGGAAACACCATATATTTT.

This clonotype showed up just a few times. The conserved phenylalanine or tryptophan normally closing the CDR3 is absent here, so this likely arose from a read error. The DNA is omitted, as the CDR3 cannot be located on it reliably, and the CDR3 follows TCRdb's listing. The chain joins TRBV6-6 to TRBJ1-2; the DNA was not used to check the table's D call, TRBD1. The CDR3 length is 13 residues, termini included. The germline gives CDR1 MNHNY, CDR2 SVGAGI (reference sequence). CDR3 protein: CASDPPSNYGHTI.

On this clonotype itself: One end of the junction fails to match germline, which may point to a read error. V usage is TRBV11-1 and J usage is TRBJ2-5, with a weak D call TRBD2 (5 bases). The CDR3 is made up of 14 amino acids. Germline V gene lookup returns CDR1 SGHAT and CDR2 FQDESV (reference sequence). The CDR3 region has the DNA TGTGCCAGCGCCCGGGGTGATCGACAAGAGACCCGGTACTTC. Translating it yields CASARGDRQETRYF.

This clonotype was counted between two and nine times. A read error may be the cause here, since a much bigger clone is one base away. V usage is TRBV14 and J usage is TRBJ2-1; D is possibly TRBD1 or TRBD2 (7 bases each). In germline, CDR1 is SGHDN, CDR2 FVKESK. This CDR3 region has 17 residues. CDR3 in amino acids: CVSSRRGGVGSYNEQFF. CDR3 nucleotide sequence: TGTGTCAGCAGCCGCAGGGGGGGAGTCGGGTCCTACAATGAGCAGTTCTTC. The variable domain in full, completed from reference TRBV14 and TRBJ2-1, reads EAGVTQFPSHSVIEKGQTVTLRCDPISGHDNLYWYRRVMGKEIKFLLHFVKESKQDESGMPNNRFLAERTGGTYSTLKVQPAELEDSGVYFCVSSRRGGVGSYNEQFFGPGTRLTVL.

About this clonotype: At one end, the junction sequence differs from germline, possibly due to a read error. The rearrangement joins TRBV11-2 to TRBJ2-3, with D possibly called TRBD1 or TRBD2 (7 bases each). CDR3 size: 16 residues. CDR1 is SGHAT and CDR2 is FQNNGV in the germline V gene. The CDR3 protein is CASSAQQGRDTDMQFF. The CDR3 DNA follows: TGTGCCAGCAGCGCACAACAGGGGAGGGACACAGATATGCAGTTTTTT.

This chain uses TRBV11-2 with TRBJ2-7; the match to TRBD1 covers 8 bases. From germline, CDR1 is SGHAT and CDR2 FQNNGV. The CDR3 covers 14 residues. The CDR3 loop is CASSSRTGMYEQYF. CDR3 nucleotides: TGTGCAAGTAGCTCAAGGACAGGGATGTACGAGCAGTACTTC.

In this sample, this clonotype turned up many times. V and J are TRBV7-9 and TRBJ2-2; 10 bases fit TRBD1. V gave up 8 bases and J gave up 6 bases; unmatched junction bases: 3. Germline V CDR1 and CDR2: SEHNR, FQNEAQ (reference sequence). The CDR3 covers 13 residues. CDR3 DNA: TGTGCCAGCCGGGGACAGGGGCCCGGGGAGCTGTTTTTT. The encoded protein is CASRGQGPGELFF.

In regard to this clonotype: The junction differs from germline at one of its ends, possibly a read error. CDR3 nucleotide sequence: TGTGCCAGAAATGGGCAGGGGGCCGCCGGGGAGCTGTCTTTT. It codes for CARNGQGAAGELSF. V usage is TRBV6-5 and J usage is TRBJ2-2, with 8 positions matching TRBD1. Germline CDR1 and CDR2: MNHEY and SVGAGI. The CDR3 extends over 14 amino acids.

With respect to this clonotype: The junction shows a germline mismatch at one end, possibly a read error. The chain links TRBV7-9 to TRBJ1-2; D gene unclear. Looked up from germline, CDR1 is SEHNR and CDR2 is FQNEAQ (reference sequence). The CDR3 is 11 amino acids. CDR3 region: CASSVRAGYTF. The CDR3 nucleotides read TGCGCTAGCAGCGTGCGGGCTGGCTACACCTTC.

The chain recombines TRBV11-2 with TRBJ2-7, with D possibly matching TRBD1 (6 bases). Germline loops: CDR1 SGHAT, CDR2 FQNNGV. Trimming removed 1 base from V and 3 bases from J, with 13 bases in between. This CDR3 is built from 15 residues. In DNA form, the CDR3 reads TGTGCCAGCAGCTTAGGCATAGACAGGATCTACGAGCAGTACTTC. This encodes CASSLGIDRIYEQYF.

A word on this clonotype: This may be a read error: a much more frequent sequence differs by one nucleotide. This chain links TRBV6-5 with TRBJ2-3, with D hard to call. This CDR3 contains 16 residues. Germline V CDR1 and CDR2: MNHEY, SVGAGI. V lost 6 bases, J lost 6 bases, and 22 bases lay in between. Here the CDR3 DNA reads TGTGCCAGCAGGCACACCCGCGCCAGACGATCGGATACGCAGTATTTT. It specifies CASRHTRARRSDTQYF.